This is a list of T cell receptor beta chains from one sample in a study of CD8 T cell repertoires and HIV-1 epitope variants. Their recognized antigens are unknown. Profiled with immunoSEQ multiplex PCR; TCRdb holds only in-frame clones, not every one. The sample holds roughly 2,400 clones, approximately 70% seen once. Specimen: cultured CD8+ T cells derived from PBMCs. Source of these receptors: a male donor with HIV. The CDR3 runs from the conserved cysteine through the conserved F or W.

v_call cdr3_aa
TRBV11-2 CASSSNAGGATNEKLFF
TRBV7-9 CASSYPTTGTYGYTF
TRBV2 CASSPGVRDPSTDTQYF
TRBV4-1 CASSRILDYEQYF
TRBV19 CASSILMGPNTEAFF
TRBV29-1 CSVEGGQGLAGGRYNEQFF
TRBV30 CAWTDLLISYNEQFF
TRBV4-3 CASSPRTGITGELFF
TRBV28 CASRPEGGRHEQYF
TRBV2 CASVFQGVGNTEAFF
TRBV10-2 CASSDSHRAAGYTF
TRBV28 CASSRDLYEQFF
TRBV4-3 CASSQHPGLAGAHPEQYF
TRBV6-5 CASSYLDMNTEAFF
TRBV10-3 CAISADRGTNQPQHF
TRBV7-2 CASSSPDRAGFYTF
TRBV7-9 CASSLIAGGGSYNEQFF
TRBV7-6 CATTRQGVYNEQFF
TRBV6-4 CASRTPTGLAKNIQYF
TRBV7-9 CASSPINNEQFF
TRBV28 CASSSLRGQGPPTYEQYF
TRBV27 CASSLFGTGVYEQYF
TRBV18 CASSLGESNEQFF
TRBV6-5 CASSWTFALNTEAFF
TRBV5-6 CASSLAPSDTQYF
TRBV28 CASSFFRGLEAKNIQYF
TRBV7-2 CASSRGSQETQYF
TRBV6-5 CASSPGTYEQYF
TRBV5-1 CASSRGTGNEQFF
TRBV5-4 CASSLGRNEQFF
TRBV6-6 CASSPGDYEQYF
TRBV27 CASSPGQAFLYEQYF
TRBV27 CASSQTGTAGNTIYF
TRBV7-2 CASSLVGGTDTQYF
TRBV6-5 CASSYGLAGGTGELFF